The 8 T cell receptor beta chains in this list originate from one sample, sequenced in a study of CD8+ T cells in alopecia areata. TCR sequencing used cDNA made by reverse transcription of extracted RNA. Sequencing used immunoSEQ multiplex PCR; TCRdb keeps in-frame clones, though not all of them. Sampling found some 6,000 clones, none seen once. Markers used for sorting pooled cutaneous lymph node cells were CD4, CD8alpha, NKG2D, NKG2ACE and others. Sequenced: CD8+ T cells sorted from a lymph node. The receptors derive from a C3H/HeJ mouse with alopecia areata. This line is of MHC haplotype H2-k.

By proportion, this clone is large. These gene names are mouse names. The CDR3 end lies 4 residues beyond the end of the read and is filled in from the germline J gene. Other nucleotide sequences in the sample specify the same CDR3. The V gene is TRBV14, the J gene TRBJ2-2, with TRBD1 matching 11 bases. The V and J ends lost 4 bases and 0 bases, in that order; junction bases with no gene match: 2. The CDR3 loop spans 16 amino acids. Germline CDR1 and CDR2: SGHDT and FRDEAV. Partial CDR3 DNA: TGTGCCAGCAGTCCGGGACAGGGGGCAAACACCGGG. Translated, it gives CASSPGQGANTG. The whole CDR3 sequence reads CASSPGQGANTGQLYF. Using reference TRBV14 and TRBJ2-2 for the parts outside the CDR3, the full variable domain is EAGVTQSPRYAVLQEGQAVSFWCDPISGHDTLYWYQQPRDQGPQLLVYFRDEAVIDNSQLPSDRFSAVRPKGTNSTLKIQSAKQGDTATYLCASSPGQGANTGQLYFGEGSKLTVL.

Concerning this clone itself: The gene names given are mouse names. The sequenced CDR3 bases are TGCACCTGCAGTGCCCCCCTCAGGGGGCGAGATGCT. Translation gives CTCSAPLRGRDA. The entire CDR3 sequence reads CTCSAPLRGRDAEQFF. This chain joins TRBV1 and TRBJ2-1; 8 bases are shared with TRBD1. The read is 4 residues too short to cover the CDR3 end, so that end is filled in from the germline J gene. Germline trimming cut 3 bases from V and 5 bases from J; bases unmatched to any gene: 9. CDR1 and CDR2 from the germline V gene are NSQYPW and LRSPGD (reference sequence). This CDR3 spans 16 amino acids. The full variable domain, in which reference TRBV1 and TRBJ2-1 provide the parts outside the CDR3, is VTLLEQNPRWRLVPRGQAVNLRCILKNSQYPWMSWYQQDLQKQLQWLFTLRSPGDKEVKSLPGADYLATRVTDTELRLQVANMSQGRTLYCTCSAPLRGRDAEQFFGPGTRLTVL.

This clone was found many times. The genes are named according to mouse. The read ends 4 residues before the CDR3 terminus; that terminus is restored from the germline J gene. The J gene is TRBJ2-2, the V gene TRBV13-1; D gene uncertain. In germline, CDR1 is NSHNY, CDR2 SYGAGN. The CDR3 is made up of 13 amino acids. The V end was cut by 5 bases, the J end by 2 bases, with 7 bases between. The sequenced CDR3 bases are TGTGCCAGCAGAATACAGAACACCGGG. Protein product: CASRIQNTG. Given in full, the CDR3 is CASRIQNTGQLYF.

Ten or more counts support this clone. Gene and germline names: mouse. Read sequence stops 4 residues before the CDR3 end, and the germline J gene provides the missing end. The chain uses TRBV31 and TRBJ1-2, with a tentative D call TRBD1 (6 bases). V lost 1 base and J 0 bases, leaving 9 bases between the germline ends. The CDR3 is 14 residues long. Germline V gene data show CDR1 as GKSSPN and CDR2 as SITVG. The CDR3 spells CAWSPGTTNSDYTF. The part of the CDR3 DNA that was read is TGTGCCTGGAGTCCCGGGACAACAAACTCC.

This clone came up many times. Gene names are mouse gene names. The CDR3 end lies 4 residues beyond the end of the read and is filled in from the germline J gene. The V gene is TRBV13-2, the J gene TRBJ2-7, with 9 bases that match TRBD2. The CDR3 covers 13 residues. Trimming at V came to 6 bases and at J to 3 bases, leaving 4 bases not matched to a gene. The germline V gene encodes CDR1 NNHNN and CDR2 SYGAGS (reference sequence). The CDR3 DNA, read in part, is TGTGCCAGCGCATTGGGGGGGCGCTAT. Translation gives CASALGGRY. The full CDR3 protein reads CASALGGRYEQYF.

This clone was detected ten times or more. Germline and genes here are mouse. The read ends 3 residues early relative to the CDR3; the germline J gene fills the gap. V is TRBV13-1 and J is TRBJ1-6; the D gene is possibly TRBD1 (6 bases). TRBJ1-6 is an open reading frame, and its role is uncertain. CDR1 is NSHNY, CDR2 SYGAGN, per germline. The CDR3 loop spans 16 amino acids. The V and J ends lost 3 bases and 0 bases respectively, with 10 bases between them. The DNA read from the CDR3 is TGTGCCAGCAGTGGAGGGGGTTATTCCTATAATTCGCCC. As protein: CASSGGGYSYNSP. In full, the CDR3 is CASSGGGYSYNSPLYF.

This clone was observed a handful of times. Germline and genes here are mouse. The sequence runs out 4 residues before the end of the CDR3; the remainder is reconstructed from the germline J gene. The V call is TRBV13-2, the J call TRBJ2-5; 10 nucleotides align to TRBD2. Germline trimming cut 0 bases from V and 1 base from J; bases unmatched to any gene: 2. The CDR3 runs 16 residues. Germline values: CDR1 NNHNN, CDR2 SYGAGS (reference sequence). The CDR3 DNA, read in part, is TGTGCCAGCGGTGATGCTGGGGGGGCGCACCAAGAC. Its protein is CASGDAGGAHQD. The CDR3 in full is CASGDAGGAHQDTQYF.

This clone was recorded many times. Mouse gene names and germline throughout. The CDR3 end lies 4 residues beyond the end of the read and is filled in from the germline J gene. The chain couples TRBV5 to TRBJ2-1; 8 bases match TRBD1. The germline V gene has CDR1 LGHNA and CDR2 YNLKQL (reference sequence). J was trimmed by 1 base and V by 2 bases; bases with no gene match: 1. The CDR3 contains 15 residues. Here the CDR3 reads CASSQTGGNYAEQFF. CDR3 bases read: TGTGCCAGCAGCCAAACAGGGGGGAACTATGCT.